The sequence of this TCR beta chain was determined in a study of long-term antiretroviral therapy in people with HIV. Regarding the study as a whole: Clones showing expansion before ART dominated the repertoire at all time points.

The ends lost 8 bases at V and 4 bases at J; junction bases unmatched: 6. The CDR3 has 14 amino acids. CDR1 and CDR2 (germline): SEHNR, FQNEAQ (reference sequence). The assay used was immunoSEQ (version v3.0), run at survey level. Generated by immunoSEQ multiplex PCR, the TCRdb table keeps only in-frame clones and is missing some. This sample has tens of thousands of clones, with 75% to 90% found just once. Every participant gave one or more pre-ART and two or more post-ART PBMC samples. About this clone: Its antigen is undetermined.

Sequenced material: unsorted PBMCs, taken almost 2.9 years after starting antiretroviral therapy. This TCR was recovered from a man aged 25-40 years with HIV. The rearrangement links TRBV7-9 to TRBJ2-5; TRBD2 aligns across 11 bases. CDR3 sequence (DNA): TGTGCCAGCGGCCCCGGGACTAGCGGAGAGACCCAGTACTTC. Residues: CASGPGTSGETQYF.